These T cell receptor beta chains were read from a single sample in a study of blood T cells in healthy people across ages. TCRdb redid the calling of the 5' RACE reads with MiXCR, one entry per CDR3 protein. Of roughly 1.6 million distinct CDR3 sequences detected, about 31% appear once; the ten largest clones hold around 10%. The sequencing sample was made of blood. The receptors shown here come from a woman aged 25 to 45 in good health. Both conserved end residues are part of each CDR3. A D gene is named only where the DNA matches it firmly. Expanded clones are given a class, and other clones once, few, many or no size at all.

D,size,J,V,CDR3,DNA
.,.,TRBJ2-1,TRBV5-1,CANSLETFSYNEQFF,TGCGCCAACAGCTTGGAAACTTTCTCCTACAATGAGCAGTTCTTC
.,.,TRBJ2-3,TRBV4-1,CASSQAGRSDTQYF,TGCGCCAGCAGCCAAGCTGGACGATCAGATACGCAGTATTTT
TRBD1,.,TRBJ1-4,TRBV20-1,CSARQGATNEKLFF,TGCAGTGCTAGACAGGGGGCAACTAATGAAAAACTGTTTTTT
.,.,TRBJ1-1,TRBV7-2,CASSRDLLLYTEAFF,TGTGCCAGCAGTCGGGACCTCTTGCTGTACACTGAAGCTTTCTTT
.,few,TRBJ2-6,TRBV12-3/TRBV12-4,CASQQGPSGANVLTF,TGTGCCAGCCAACAGGGTCCCTCTGGGGCCAACGTCCTGACTTTC
TRBD1,.,TRBJ2-7,TRBV10-3,CAISDRTGAYEQYF,TGTGCCATCAGTGATCGGACAGGGGCCTACGAGCAGTACTTC
.,many,TRBJ2-3,TRBV4-1,CASRTPGSSTDTQYF,TGCGCCAGCAGAACCCCCGGGAGTAGCACAGATACGCAGTATTTT
.,.,TRBJ1-5,TRBV6-1,CASSNRRVGAVDQPQHF,TGTGCCAGCAGTAACCGCAGGGTTGGAGCGGTTGATCAGCCCCAGCATTTT
TRBD1,.,TRBJ1-5,TRBV18,CASSRDRYQPQHF,TGTGCCAGCTCGAGGGACAGATATCAGCCCCAGCATTTT
.,once,TRBJ1-1,TRBV6-2/TRBV6-3,CASSTPHGRGTEAFF,TGTGCCAGCAGTACCCCCCACGGACGGGGAACTGAAGCTTTCTTT
.,few,TRBJ2-3,TRBV24-1,CATSETGMGTDTQYF,TGTGCCACCAGTGAAACAGGGATGGGAACAGATACGCAGTATTTT
.,.,TRBJ2-7,TRBV20-1,CSARSASGDYEQYF,TGCAGTGCTAGATCGGCCAGTGGGGATTACGAGCAGTACTTC
.,.,TRBJ1-2,TRBV12-3/TRBV12-4,CASSLAGQGDGYTF,TGTGCCAGCAGTTTAGCGGGGCAGGGAGATGGCTACACCTTC
.,few,TRBJ1-5,TRBV20-1,CSASLQGRQSNQPQHF,TGCAGTGCTAGTCTACAGGGTAGACAGAGCAATCAGCCCCAGCATTTT
.,.,TRBJ2-5,TRBV3-1,CASSQRGASRRETQYF,TGTGCCAGCAGCCAACGGGGAGCTTCTCGAAGAGAGACCCAGTACTTC